The 31 T cell receptor beta chains below all came from one sample that was sequenced in a study of T cell responses to AZD1222 COVID-19 vaccine. Generated by immunoSEQ multiplex PCR, the TCRdb table keeps only in-frame clones and is missing some. This sample yields 130,000 to 150,000 clones, of which about 90% are seen a single time; 1.9% belongs to the top ten. The source was peripheral blood, collected on day 0 of AZD1222 vaccination. These receptors were obtained from an adult in good health.

The rearrangement uses TRBV7-9 and TRBJ1-3; 8 bases match TRBD1. The germline gives CDR1 SEHNR, CDR2 FQNEAQ (reference sequence). The CDR3 extends over 15 amino acids. V gave up 1 base and J gave up 1 base; unmatched junction bases: 0. The CDR3 nucleotides are TGTGCCAGCAGCTTAGGGACAGGGTCTGGAAACACCATATATTTT. It specifies CASSLGTGSGNTIYF.

The V and J genes are TRBV5-1 and TRBJ2-7, with D possibly being TRBD1 (6 bases). The CDR3 runs 12 residues. Trimming took off 5 bases at V and 3 bases at J, with 9 bases between the two ends. In germline, CDR1 is SGHRS, CDR2 YFSETQ. CDR3 region: CASSGQHYEQYF. CDR3 DNA sequence: TGCGCCAGCAGTGGACAGCACTACGAGCAGTACTTC.

The V call is TRBV12-3 or TRBV12-4, the J call TRBJ1-2; maybe TRBD1 (5 bases). This CDR3 spans 13 amino acids. Trimming stripped 3 bases from V and 4 bases from J, with 9 bases between. The CDR3 protein is CASSLGQFYGYTF. DNA of the CDR3: TGTGCCAGCAGTTTGGGGCAGTTCTATGGCTACACCTTC.

The V call is TRBV4-2, the J call TRBJ1-3; 7 bases fit TRBD1. The CDR3 totals 16 residues. V lost 0 bases to trimming and J lost 0 bases; unmatched junction nucleotides: 2. Looked up from germline, CDR1 is LGHNA and CDR2 is YNFKEQ. The DNA of the CDR3 is TGTGCCAGCAGCCAAGACCCAGGGGGCTCTGGAAACACCATATATTTT. It encodes CASSQDPGGSGNTIYF.

This clone has just a few counts. The rearrangement links TRBV21-1 to TRBJ2-1. TRBV21-1 counts as a pseudogene. The CDR3 is made up of 14 amino acids. CDR3 residues: CASSKAAGAHEQFF. CDR3 DNA sequence: TGTGCCAGCAGCAAAGCGGCCGGGGCGCATGAGCAGTTCTTC.

The rearrangement uses TRBV12-1 and TRBJ1-4. TRBV12-1 is a documented pseudogene. The CDR3 covers 15 residues. The CDR3 DNA follows: TGTGCCAGCAGCCTTCGGCTCCAAGGGTATGAAAAACTGTTTTTT. It encodes CASSLRLQGYEKLFF.

The table lists this clone with a few counts. The chain recombines TRBV5-1 with TRBJ1-1; 7 positions agree with TRBD1. The germline V gene has CDR1 SGHRS and CDR2 YFSETQ. CDR3 length equals 15 residues. Losses at the gene ends were 2 bases for V and 6 bases for J; bases not matched to a gene: 10. The CDR3 DNA reads as TGCGCCAGCAGCTTTGCGGGGGGGACAGCCGCTGAAGCTTTCTTT. Translation: CASSFAGGTAAEAFF.

V usage is TRBV16 and J usage is TRBJ1-1, with a weak D call TRBD1 (6 bases). The V and J ends lost 0 bases and 8 bases respectively, with 13 bases between them. CDR1 is KGHSY, CDR2 FQNENV, per germline. The CDR3 loop spans 14 amino acids. DNA of the CDR3: TGTGCCAGCAGCCAATCACAGGGTTGGTCGGAAGCTTTCTTT. Amino acid sequence: CASSQSQGWSEAFF.

The genes are TRBV9 and TRBJ1-1, with 10 bases matching TRBD1. The germline V gene encodes CDR1 SGDLS and CDR2 YYNGEE. CDR3 length equals 16 residues. After removal of 7 bases from V and 0 bases from J, the junction contained 9 bases not matched to a gene. The CDR3, as DNA: TGTGCCAGCTCAGGGACAGGGGCCGGGATGAACACTGAAGCTTTCTTT. This gives the protein CASSGTGAGMNTEAFF.

The chain recombines TRBV11-3 with TRBJ2-1, with unresolved D. This CDR3 contains 12 residues. V was cut by 1 base and J by 8 bases, with 6 bases left in between. The germline gives CDR1 SGHNT, CDR2 YENEEA. The CDR3 DNA is TGTGCCAGCAGCTTAGGTGGGGATGAGCAGTTCTTC. Protein: CASSLGGDEQFF.

The chain is built from TRBV5-6 and TRBJ1-1; D might be TRBD1 (5 bases). The germline gives CDR1 SGHDT, CDR2 YYEEEE. The CDR3 spans 14 residues. Deletions cut 3 bases from V and 0 bases from J, with 9 bases between. The chain's CDR3 is CASSSGHLNTEAFF. CDR3 coding DNA: TGTGCCAGCAGCTCCGGACACCTGAACACTGAAGCTTTCTTT.

This chain links TRBV10-3 with TRBJ1-1; D perhaps matches TRBD1 (5 bases). The CDR3 has 13 amino acids. Looked up from germline, CDR1 is ENHRY and CDR2 is SYGVKD. The germline V and J ends were trimmed by 10 bases and 2 bases, with 14 bases remaining between them. The CDR3 coding sequence is TGTGCCACCACAGGCTATCTAAACACTGAAGCTTTCTTT. The encoded protein is CATTGYLNTEAFF.

The J gene is TRBJ2-2, the V gene TRBV5-1; no reliable D call. V was pared by 2 bases and J by 0 bases, with 5 bases between. Germline V lookup: CDR1 SGHRS, CDR2 YFSETQ. This CDR3 is built from 14 residues. This CDR3 reads CASSFAANTGELFF. The CDR3, as DNA: TGCGCCAGCAGCTTTGCCGCGAACACCGGGGAGCTGTTTTTT.

V gene TRBV7-8 combines with J gene TRBJ1-2, with 8 bases matching TRBD1. This CDR3 comprises 14 residues. The germline V gene has CDR1 SGHVS and CDR2 FQNEAQ. The V gene end was trimmed by 4 bases and the J gene end by 4 bases; junction bases not matched to a gene: 5. The CDR3: CASSSRQGSYGYTF. CDR3 sequence (DNA): TGTGCCAGCAGCTCCCGACAGGGGTCCTATGGCTACACCTTC. Supplemented by reference TRBV7-8 and TRBJ1-2, the full variable domain reads GAGVSQSPRYKVAKRGQDVALRCDPISGHVSLFWYQQALGQGPEFLTYFQNEAQLDKSGLPSDRFFAERPEGSVSTLKIQRTQQEDSAVYLCASSSRQGSYGYTFGSGTRLTVV.

The chain recombines TRBV15 with TRBJ2-1; 7 positions match TRBD2. The CDR3 has 17 residues. V gave up 0 bases and J gave up 4 bases; unmatched junction bases: 9. Germline V gene sequence: CDR1 LNHNV, CDR2 YYDKDF (reference sequence). The CDR3 nucleotides read TGTGCCACCAGCAGAGAACCCCTAGCGGAGATATACAATGAGCAGTTCTTC. Amino acids: CATSREPLAEIYNEQFF.

Written as DNA, the CDR3 is TGTGCCAGTAGTTTAAGGACAGGGGGCAATATTGGCTACACCTTC. Residues: CASSLRTGGNIGYTF. The chain uses TRBV19 and TRBJ1-2, with TRBD1 identical over 11 bases. Germline V lookup: CDR1 LNHDA, CDR2 SQIVND (reference sequence). The CDR3 totals 15 residues. V lost 5 bases to trimming and J lost 7 bases; unmatched junction nucleotides: 9.

The J gene is TRBJ1-2, the V gene TRBV24-1, with 10 bases that match TRBD1. Germline V gives CDR1 KGHDR, CDR2 SFDVKD. This CDR3 contains 15 residues. V trimming: 4 bases; J trimming: 6 bases; junction bases outside the gene matches: 7. The CDR3 reads CATSDLTGTGDGYTF. In DNA form, the CDR3 reads TGTGCCACCAGTGACCTGACCGGGACAGGGGATGGCTACACCTTC.

The rearrangement links TRBV2 to TRBJ1-4; 8 nucleotides align to TRBD1. V lost 8 bases and J lost 4; bases outside the gene matches: 6. The CDR3 sequence is 14 residues long. CDR1 is SNHLY and CDR2 is FYNNEI in the germline V gene. This CDR3 reads CASGRDRSNEKLFF. The DNA of the CDR3 is TGTGCCAGCGGCCGGGACAGGAGTAATGAAAAACTGTTTTTT.

The CDR3 sequence: CASSPPTGQRAEAFF. CDR3 nucleotides: TGTGCCAGCTCACCACCCACAGGCCAGAGGGCTGAAGCTTTCTTT. The chain is built from TRBV18 and TRBJ1-1; weak D call: TRBD1 (5 bases). Germline V gene sequence: CDR1 KGHSH, CDR2 LQKENI. The CDR3 runs to 15 residues. V lost 0 bases to trimming and J lost 6 bases, with 14 bases between them.

The gene calls are TRBV11-1 and TRBJ2-7, with 7 bases aligning to TRBD1. V shed 4 bases, J shed 5 bases, and the junction held 11 bases outside the gene matches. Germline assignment: CDR1 SGHAT and CDR2 FQDESV (reference sequence). The CDR3 loop spans 15 amino acids. CDR3 sequence (DNA): TGTGCCAGCAGCTCCCGACAGGGCTTCTCTAACGAGCAGTACTTC. Its protein product is CASSSRQGFSNEQYF. Full variable domain (remainder filled in from reference TRBV11-1 and TRBJ2-7): EAEVAQSPRYKITEKSQAVAFWCDPISGHATLYWYRQILGQGPELLVQFQDESVVDDSQLPKDRFSAERLKGVDSTLKIQPAELGDSAMYLCASSSRQGFSNEQYFGPGTRLTVT.

This chain joins TRBV7-9 and TRBJ2-1; 11 nucleotides match TRBD2. There are 16 residues in the CDR3. Germline-derived CDR1 and CDR2 are SEHNR and FQNEAQ (reference sequence). The V and J ends lost 5 bases and 0 bases, in that order; junction bases with no gene match: 3. The DNA for the CDR3 is TGTGCCAGCAGCATGACTAGCGGGGACTCCTACAATGAGCAGTTCTTC. Amino acid sequence: CASSMTSGDSYNEQFF. The whole variable domain, filled in from reference TRBV7-9 and TRBJ2-1, reads DTGVSQNPRHKITKRGQNVTFRCDPISEHNRLYWYRQTLGQGPEFLTYFQNEAQLEKSRLLSDRFSAERPKGSFSTLEIQRTEQGDSAMYLCASSMTSGDSYNEQFFGPGTRLTVL.

The rearrangement joins TRBV7-2 to TRBJ1-6; 8 nucleotides match TRBD1. V was clipped by 5 bases and J by 8 bases; unmatched bases: 8. The CDR3 totals 15 residues. The V gene's germline CDR1 is SGHTA and CDR2 FQGNSA. The CDR3 protein is CASSPGGSSDSPLHF. In nucleotides, the CDR3 is TGTGCCAGCAGCCCAGGGGGCTCATCGGATTCACCCCTCCACTTT. Full variable domain (rest looked up from reference TRBV7-2 and TRBJ1-6): GAGVSQSPSNKVTEKGKDVELRCDPISGHTALYWYRQSLGQGLEFLIYFQGNSAPDKSGLPSDRFSAERTGGSVSTLTIQRTQQEDSAVYLCASSPGGSSDSPLHFGNGTRLTVT.

The V gene is TRBV5-5, the J gene TRBJ1-2; 7 bases are a match to TRBD1. Germline V gene sequence: CDR1 SGHKS, CDR2 YYEKEE (reference sequence). Losses at the gene ends were 4 bases for V and 3 bases for J; bases not matched to a gene: 9. The CDR3 covers 15 residues. CDR3 in DNA: TGTGCCAGCAGCCCGAGACCGGGACAGCACTATGGCTACACCTTC. Translating it yields CASSPRPGQHYGYTF.

The V gene is TRBV7-9, the J gene TRBJ1-2; D perhaps matches TRBD1 (5 bases). Germline CDR1 is SEHNR and CDR2 is FQNEAQ (reference sequence). The CDR3 consists of 16 residues. The V end was cut by 5 bases, the J end by 4 bases, with 20 bases between. In nucleotides, the CDR3 is TGTGCCAGCAGCCCAGGGACCCTCCAGATTTCCTATGGCTACACCTTC. It translates to CASSPGTLQISYGYTF.

The V call is TRBV9, the J call TRBJ2-2; D ambiguous. In germline, CDR1 is SGDLS, CDR2 YYNGEE. Trimming left V 3 bases short and J 2 bases short, with 11 bases between. The CDR3 is made up of 15 amino acids. CDR3 protein: CASSAGTSNTGELFF. DNA for the CDR3: TGTGCCAGCAGCGCCGGCACAAGCAACACCGGGGAGCTGTTTTTT.

The chain couples TRBV19 to TRBJ2-2, with 9 bases fitting TRBD2. Trimming cost V 3 bases and J 10 bases; bases outside gene matches: 9. The CDR3 is 15 residues long. The germline gives CDR1 LNHDA, CDR2 SQIVND (reference sequence). The CDR3: CASSISSGGRQELFF. The CDR3 DNA sequence: TGTGCCAGTAGTATCAGCAGCGGGGGGCGTCAGGAGCTGTTTTTT.

The J gene is TRBJ2-3, the V gene TRBV29-1; D unresolved. This CDR3 has 14 residues. Trimming left V 2 bases short and J 2 bases short, with 11 bases between. Germline CDR1 reads SQVTM; CDR2 reads ANQGSEA. The CDR3 DNA is TGCAGCGTTGAACCCACAGCAAACACAGATACGCAGTATTTT. It translates to CSVEPTANTDTQYF.

V gene TRBV19 combines with J gene TRBJ1-1; 8 bases align to TRBD1. Germline CDR1 and CDR2: LNHDA and SQIVND (reference sequence). This CDR3 is built from 14 residues. V dropped 5 bases and J dropped 4; count of bases not matched to a gene: 6. The CDR3 is CASSFDRGGTEAFF. The CDR3 bases are TGTGCCAGTAGTTTCGACAGGGGCGGCACTGAAGCTTTCTTT.

The chain recombines TRBV5-1 with TRBJ2-5; D gene uncertain. V gave up 4 bases and J gave up 9 bases, with 19 bases separating them. CDR1 SGHRS and CDR2 YFSETQ come from the germline V gene. CDR3 length: 14 amino acids. The CDR3 loop is CASSLAAVPGSQYF. DNA of the CDR3: TGCGCCAGCAGCCTGGCCGCAGTACCGGGCTCCCAGTACTTC.

V is TRBV30 and J is TRBJ1-2; D not resolved. This CDR3 is 14 amino acids long. In germline, CDR1 is GTSNPN, CDR2 SVGIG (reference sequence). The V end was cut by 0 bases, the J end by 1 base, with 9 bases between. CDR3 protein: CAWSVHTDNYGYTF. The CDR3 bases are TGTGCCTGGAGTGTACATACAGATAACTATGGCTACACCTTC.

In nucleotides, the CDR3 is TGTGCCAGCAGCGAGGCCAGGGGGCGTTACATTCAGTACTTC. Translated: CASSEARGRYIQYF. The chain has TRBV7-2 and TRBJ2-4; 8 bases map to TRBD1. V trimming: 5 bases; J trimming: 8 bases; junction bases outside the gene matches: 8. This CDR3 is 14 amino acids long. Per germline, CDR1 SGHTA and CDR2 FQGNSA.